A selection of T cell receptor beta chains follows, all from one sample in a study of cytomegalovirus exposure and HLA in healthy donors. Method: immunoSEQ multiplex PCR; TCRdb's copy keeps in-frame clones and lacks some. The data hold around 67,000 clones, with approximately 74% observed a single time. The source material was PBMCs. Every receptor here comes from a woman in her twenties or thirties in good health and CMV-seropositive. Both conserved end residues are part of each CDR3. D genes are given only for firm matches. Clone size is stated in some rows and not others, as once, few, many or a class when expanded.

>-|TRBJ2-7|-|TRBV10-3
CAISGQYEQYF
TGTGCCATCAGTGGGCAATACGAGCAGTACTTC
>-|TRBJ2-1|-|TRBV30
CAWSVIGATVPHSEQFF
TGTGCCTGGAGTGTTATTGGAGCGACGGTCCCCCACTCAGAGCAGTTCTTC
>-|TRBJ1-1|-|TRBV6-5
CASSSLVGSTEAFF
TGTGCCAGCAGTTCCCTGGTTGGGAGCACTGAAGCTTTCTTT
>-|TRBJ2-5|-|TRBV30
CAWSVQTGQETQYF
TGTGCCTGGAGTGTACAAACAGGGCAAGAGACCCAGTACTTC
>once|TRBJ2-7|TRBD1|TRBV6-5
CATSRQGWYEQYF
TGTGCCACCTCTAGACAGGGTTGGTACGAGCAGTACTTC
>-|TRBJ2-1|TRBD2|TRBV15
CATSRMTSGKNNEQFF
TGTGCCACCAGCAGGATGACTAGCGGGAAGAACAATGAGCAGTTCTTC
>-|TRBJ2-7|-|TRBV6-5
CASRDTPGFSYEQYF
TGTGCCAGCCGCGATACCCCAGGGTTTTCCTACGAGCAGTACTTC
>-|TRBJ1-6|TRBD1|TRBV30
CAWGTGGISPLHF
TGTGCCTGGGGGACAGGGGGCATCTCACCCCTCCACTTT
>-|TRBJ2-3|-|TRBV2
CASREFAFRADTQYF
TGTGCCAGCAGGGAATTCGCCTTTAGAGCAGATACGCAGTATTTT
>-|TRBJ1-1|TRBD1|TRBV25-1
CASSGGQGARVTEAFF
TGTGCCAGCAGTGGTGGACAGGGGGCTCGAGTCACTGAAGCTTTCTTT
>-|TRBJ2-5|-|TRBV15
CATSRDPRGEETQYF
TGTGCCACCAGCAGAGATCCCAGGGGGGAAGAGACCCAGTACTTC
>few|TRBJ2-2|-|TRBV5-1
CASSKTSQGAGELFF
TGCGCCAGCAGCAAGACCTCACAGGGAGCCGGGGAGCTGTTTTTT
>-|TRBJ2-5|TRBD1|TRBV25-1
CASSNRDRGRGETQYF
TGTGCCAGCAGTAACCGGGACAGGGGGCGAGGAGAGACCCAGTACTTC
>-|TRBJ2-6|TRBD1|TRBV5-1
CASSETGGYSGANVLTF
TGCGCCAGCAGCGAGACAGGGGGCTACTCTGGGGCCAACGTCCTGACTTTC
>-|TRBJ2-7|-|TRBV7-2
CASSLDRRGGRYYEQYF
TGTGCCAGCAGCTTAGATCGGCGGGGCGGGCGATACTACGAGCAGTACTTC
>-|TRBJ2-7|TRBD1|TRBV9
CASSADRAWEQYF
TGTGCCAGCAGCGCCGACAGGGCTTGGGAGCAGTACTTC
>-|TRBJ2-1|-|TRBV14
CASSPRNWFGNEQFF
TGTGCCAGCAGCCCTAGGAACTGGTTTGGCAATGAGCAGTTCTTC
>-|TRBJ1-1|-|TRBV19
CASSDGQMYTEAFF
TGTGCCAGTAGTGACGGACAGATGTACACTGAAGCTTTCTTT
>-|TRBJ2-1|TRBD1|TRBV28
CASRSGTGSYNEQFF
TGTGCCAGCAGGTCAGGGACAGGGTCCTACAATGAGCAGTTCTTC